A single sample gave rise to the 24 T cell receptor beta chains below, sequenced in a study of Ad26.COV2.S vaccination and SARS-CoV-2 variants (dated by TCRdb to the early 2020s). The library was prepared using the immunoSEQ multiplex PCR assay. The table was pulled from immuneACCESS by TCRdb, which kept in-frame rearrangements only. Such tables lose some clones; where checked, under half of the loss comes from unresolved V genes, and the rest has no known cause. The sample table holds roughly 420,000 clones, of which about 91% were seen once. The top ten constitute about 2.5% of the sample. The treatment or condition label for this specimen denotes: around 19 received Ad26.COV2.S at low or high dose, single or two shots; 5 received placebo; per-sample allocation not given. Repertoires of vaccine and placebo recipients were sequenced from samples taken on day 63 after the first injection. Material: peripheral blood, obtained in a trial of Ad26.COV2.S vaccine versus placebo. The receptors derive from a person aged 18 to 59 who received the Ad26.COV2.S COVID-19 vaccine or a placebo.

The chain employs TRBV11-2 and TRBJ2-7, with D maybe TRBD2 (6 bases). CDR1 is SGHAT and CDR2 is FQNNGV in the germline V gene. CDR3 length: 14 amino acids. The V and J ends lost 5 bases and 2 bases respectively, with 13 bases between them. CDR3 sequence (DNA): TGTGCCAGCAGCCCCCAGGAGGGGCCCTACGAGCAGTACTTC. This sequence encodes CASSPQEGPYEQYF.

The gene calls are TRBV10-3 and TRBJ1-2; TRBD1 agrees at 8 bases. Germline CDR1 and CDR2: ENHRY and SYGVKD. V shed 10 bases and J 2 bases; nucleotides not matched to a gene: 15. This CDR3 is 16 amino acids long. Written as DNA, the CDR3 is TGTGCCACCGAGCACCCCGGACAGGGAGGAAACTATGGCTACACCTTC. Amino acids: CATEHPGQGGNYGYTF.

The CDR3 coding sequence is TGTGCCAGCAGCTATTCGGGACAGGGGTGGAATGAGCAGTTCTTC. Its translation is CASSYSGQGWNEQFF. The chain uses TRBV7-2 and TRBJ2-1; 10 bases match TRBD1. Looked up from germline, CDR1 is SGHTA and CDR2 is FQGNSA. With 4 bases clipped from V and 7 bases from J, the junction kept 7 bases outside the gene matches. CDR3 length: 15 residues.

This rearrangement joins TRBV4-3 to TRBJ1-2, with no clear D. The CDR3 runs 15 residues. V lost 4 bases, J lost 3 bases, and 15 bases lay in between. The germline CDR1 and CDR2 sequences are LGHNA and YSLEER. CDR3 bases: TGCGCCAGCAGCCGACGGTTAAGAGGATACTATGGCTACACCTTC. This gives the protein CASSRRLRGYYGYTF.

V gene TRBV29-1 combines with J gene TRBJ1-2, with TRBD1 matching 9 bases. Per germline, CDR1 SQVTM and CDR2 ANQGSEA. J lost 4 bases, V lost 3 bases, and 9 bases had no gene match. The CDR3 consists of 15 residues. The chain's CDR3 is CSVEMTGGSGYGYTF. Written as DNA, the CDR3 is TGCAGCGTTGAGATGACAGGGGGGTCTGGCTATGGCTACACCTTC.

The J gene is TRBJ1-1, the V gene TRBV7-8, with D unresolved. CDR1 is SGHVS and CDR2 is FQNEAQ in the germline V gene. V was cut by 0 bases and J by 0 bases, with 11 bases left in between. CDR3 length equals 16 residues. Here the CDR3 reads CASSLAPMGLNTEAFF. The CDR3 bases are TGTGCCAGCAGCTTAGCTCCTATGGGGTTGAACACTGAAGCTTTCTTT.

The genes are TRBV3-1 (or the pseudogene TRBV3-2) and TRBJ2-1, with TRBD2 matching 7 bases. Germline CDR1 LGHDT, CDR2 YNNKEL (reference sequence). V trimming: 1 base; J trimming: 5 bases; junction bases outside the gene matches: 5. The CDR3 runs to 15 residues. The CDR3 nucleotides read TGTGCCAGCAGCCAAGGGCAGCGGGACCACAATGAGCAGTTCTTC. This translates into CASSQGQRDHNEQFF.

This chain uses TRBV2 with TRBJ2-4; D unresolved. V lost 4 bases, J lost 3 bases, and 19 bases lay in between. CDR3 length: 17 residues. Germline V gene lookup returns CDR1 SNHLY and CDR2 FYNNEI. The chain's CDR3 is CASSGGRVGLGKNIQYF. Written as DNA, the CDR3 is TGTGCCAGCAGTGGTGGTCGGGTGGGTTTAGGCAAAAACATTCAGTACTTC.

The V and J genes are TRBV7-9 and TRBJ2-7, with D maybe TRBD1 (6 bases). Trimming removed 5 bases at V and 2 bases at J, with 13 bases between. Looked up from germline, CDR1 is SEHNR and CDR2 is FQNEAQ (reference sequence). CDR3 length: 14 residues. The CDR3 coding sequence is TGTGCCAGCAGCACGGCCCAGGGGCCCTACGAGCAGTACTTC. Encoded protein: CASSTAQGPYEQYF.

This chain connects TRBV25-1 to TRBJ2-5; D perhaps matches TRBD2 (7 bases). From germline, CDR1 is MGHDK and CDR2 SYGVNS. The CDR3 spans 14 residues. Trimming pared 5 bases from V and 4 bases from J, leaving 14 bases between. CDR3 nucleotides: TGTGCCAGCAGTCTATGGGGGGGCCGAGAGACCCAGTACTTC. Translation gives CASSLWGGRETQYF.

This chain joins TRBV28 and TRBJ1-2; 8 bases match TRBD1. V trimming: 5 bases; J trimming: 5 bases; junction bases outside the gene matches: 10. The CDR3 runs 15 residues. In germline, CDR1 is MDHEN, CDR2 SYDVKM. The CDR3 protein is CASSPDRVRAYGYTF. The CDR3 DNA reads TGTGCCAGCAGTCCGGACAGGGTTCGTGCATATGGCTACACCTTC.

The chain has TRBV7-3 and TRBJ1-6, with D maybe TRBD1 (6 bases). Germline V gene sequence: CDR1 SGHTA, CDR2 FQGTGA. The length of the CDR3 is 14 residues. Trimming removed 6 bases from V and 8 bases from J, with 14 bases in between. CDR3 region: CASSTGSGYSPLHF. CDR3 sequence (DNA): TGTGCCAGCAGTACAGGGTCTGGCTATTCACCCCTCCACTTT.

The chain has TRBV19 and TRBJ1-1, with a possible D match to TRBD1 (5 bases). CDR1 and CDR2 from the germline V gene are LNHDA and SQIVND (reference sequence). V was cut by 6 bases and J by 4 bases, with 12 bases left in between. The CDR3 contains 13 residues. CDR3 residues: CASRMQGFTEAFF. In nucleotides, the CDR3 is TGTGCCAGTAGGATGCAGGGTTTCACTGAAGCTTTCTTT. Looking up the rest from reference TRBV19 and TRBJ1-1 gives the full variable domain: DGGITQSPKYLFRKEGQNVTLSCEQNLNHDAMYWYRQDPGQGLRLIYYSQIVNDFQKGDIAEGYSVSREKKESFPLTVTSAQKNPTAFYLCASRMQGFTEAFFGQGTRLTVV.

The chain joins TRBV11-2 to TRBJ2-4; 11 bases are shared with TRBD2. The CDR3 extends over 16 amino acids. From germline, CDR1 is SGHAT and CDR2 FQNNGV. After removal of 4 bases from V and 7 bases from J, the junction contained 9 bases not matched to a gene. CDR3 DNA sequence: TGTGCCAGCAGCTCCCTGAGACTAGCGGGAAATAACATTCAGTACTTC. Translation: CASSSLRLAGNNIQYF.

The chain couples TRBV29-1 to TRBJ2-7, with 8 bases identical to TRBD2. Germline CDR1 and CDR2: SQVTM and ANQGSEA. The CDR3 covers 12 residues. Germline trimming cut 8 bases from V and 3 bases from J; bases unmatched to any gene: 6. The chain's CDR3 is CSTSGGGYEQYF. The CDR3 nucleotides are TGCAGCACCAGCGGGGGTGGCTACGAGCAGTACTTC.

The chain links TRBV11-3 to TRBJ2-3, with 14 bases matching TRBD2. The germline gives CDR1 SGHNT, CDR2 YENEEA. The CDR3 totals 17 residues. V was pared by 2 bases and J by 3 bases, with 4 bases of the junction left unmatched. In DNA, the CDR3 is TGTGCCAGCAGCTTAAAGGGGACTAGCGGGAGTACAGATACGCAGTATTTT. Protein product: CASSLKGTSGSTDTQYF.

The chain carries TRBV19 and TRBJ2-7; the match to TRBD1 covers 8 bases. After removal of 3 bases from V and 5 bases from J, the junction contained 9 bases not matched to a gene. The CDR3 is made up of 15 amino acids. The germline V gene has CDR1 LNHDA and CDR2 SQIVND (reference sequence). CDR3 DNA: TGTGCCAGTAGTATCCACGACAGGGGAGGAAACGAGCAGTACTTC. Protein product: CASSIHDRGGNEQYF.

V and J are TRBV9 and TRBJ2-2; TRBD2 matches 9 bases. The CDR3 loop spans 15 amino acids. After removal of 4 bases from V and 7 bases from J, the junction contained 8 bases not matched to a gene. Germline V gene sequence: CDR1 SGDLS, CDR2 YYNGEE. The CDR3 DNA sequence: TGTGCCAGCAGCTCCCGGACTAGCGTCTACGGGGAGCTGTTTTTT. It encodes CASSSRTSVYGELFF.

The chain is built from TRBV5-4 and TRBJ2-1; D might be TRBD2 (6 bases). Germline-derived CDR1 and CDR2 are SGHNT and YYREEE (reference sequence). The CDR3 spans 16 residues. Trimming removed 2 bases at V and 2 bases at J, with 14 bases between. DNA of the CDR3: TGTGCCAGCAGCTTAGGTGGAGGGAACACCTACAATGAGCAGTTCTTC. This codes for CASSLGGGNTYNEQFF.

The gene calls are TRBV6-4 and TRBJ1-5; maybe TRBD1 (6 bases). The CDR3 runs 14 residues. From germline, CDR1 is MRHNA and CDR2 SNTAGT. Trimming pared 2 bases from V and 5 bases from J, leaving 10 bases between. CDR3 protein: CASSDVTGHQPQHF. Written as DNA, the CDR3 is TGTGCCAGCAGTGACGTTACAGGGCATCAGCCCCAGCATTTT.

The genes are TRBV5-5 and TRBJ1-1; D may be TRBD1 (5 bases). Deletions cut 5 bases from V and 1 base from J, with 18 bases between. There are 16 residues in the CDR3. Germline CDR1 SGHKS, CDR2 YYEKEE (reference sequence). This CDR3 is CASSLGPRDGNTEAFF. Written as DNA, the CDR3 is TGTGCCAGCAGTCTGGGCCCCCGGGACGGGAACACTGAAGCTTTCTTT.

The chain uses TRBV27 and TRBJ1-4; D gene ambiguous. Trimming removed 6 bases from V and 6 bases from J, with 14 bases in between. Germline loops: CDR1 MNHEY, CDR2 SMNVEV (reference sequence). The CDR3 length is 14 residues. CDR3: CASSPHSTDEKLFF. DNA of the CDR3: TGTGCCAGCAGCCCCCACTCGACGGATGAAAAACTGTTTTTT.

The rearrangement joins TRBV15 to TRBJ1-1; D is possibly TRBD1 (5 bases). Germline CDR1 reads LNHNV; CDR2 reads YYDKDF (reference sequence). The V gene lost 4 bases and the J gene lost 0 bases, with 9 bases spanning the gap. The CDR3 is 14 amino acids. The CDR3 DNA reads TGTGCCACCAGCATACAGGTACTGAACACTGAAGCTTTCTTT. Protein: CATSIQVLNTEAFF. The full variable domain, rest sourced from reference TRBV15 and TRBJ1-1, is DAMVIQNPRYQVTQFGKPVTLSCSQTLNHNVMYWYQQKSSQAPKLLFHYYDKDFNNEADTPDNFQSRRPNTSFCFLDIRSPGLGDTAMYLCATSIQVLNTEAFFGQGTRLTVV.

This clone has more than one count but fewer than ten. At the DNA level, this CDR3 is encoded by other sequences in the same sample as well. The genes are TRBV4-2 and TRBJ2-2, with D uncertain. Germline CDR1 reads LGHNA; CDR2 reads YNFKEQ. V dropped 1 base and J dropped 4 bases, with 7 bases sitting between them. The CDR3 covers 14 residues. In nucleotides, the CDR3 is TGTGCCAGCAGCCAAGGGGAAGTCACCGGGGAGCTGTTTTTT. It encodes CASSQGEVTGELFF.